The 17 T cell receptor beta chains below come from one sample, sequenced in a study of T cells in Graves' hyperthyroidism and ophthalmopathy. There were TCR beta CDR3 regions amplified from RNA transcripts. When the TCR CDR3 underwent first-round RT-PCR, the HTBI primer set was used. A single record per CDR3 protein comes from TCRdb applying MiXCR to the multiplex PCR reads. The sample records hundreds of thousands of distinct CDR3 sequences, 12% to 15% being singletons. The sequenced material came from blood. The source of these receptors is a woman aged 18-29 years with Graves' hyperthyroidism.

This clonotype has a handful of counts. The chain carries TRBV5-6 and TRBJ2-3; 7 bases agree with TRBD2. The ends lost 0 bases at V and 0 bases at J; junction bases unmatched: 4. Germline-derived CDR1 and CDR2 are SGHDT and YYEEEE. CDR3 length equals 16 residues. The CDR3 is CASSLEREWSTDTQYF. The CDR3 DNA follows: TGTGCCAGCAGCTTGGAGCGGGAATGGAGCACAGATACGCAGTATTTT. The whole variable domain, remainder taken from reference TRBV5-6 and TRBJ2-3, is DAGVTQSPTHLIKTRGQQVTLRCSPKSGHDTVSWYQQALGQGPQFIFQYYEEEERQRGNFPDRFSGHQFPNYSSELNVNALLLGDSALYLCASSLEREWSTDTQYFGPGTRLTVL.

This clonotype was counted between two and nine times. The chain has TRBV6-1 and TRBJ2-1; 10 bases fit TRBD1. Germline values: CDR1 MNHNS, CDR2 SASEGT. CDR3 length: 16 amino acids. After removal of 3 bases from V and 8 bases from J, the junction contained 10 bases not matched to a gene. The DNA for the CDR3 is TGTGCCAGCAGTGATGTGTTGACAGGGGGCGAGGATGAGCAGTTCTTC. Translating gives CASSDVLTGGEDEQFF.

The chain uses TRBV6-6 and TRBJ2-3; 7 nucleotides agree with TRBD1. The CDR3 totals 15 residues. J gave up 1 base and V 2 bases, and 3 bases lay outside the gene matches. In germline, CDR1 is MNHNY, CDR2 SVGAGI (reference sequence). The CDR3: CASSYRGQGTDTQYF. The CDR3, as DNA: TGTGCCAGCAGTTACAGAGGACAGGGCACAGATACGCAGTATTTT.

This clonotype was seen a handful of times. V is TRBV7-2 and J is TRBJ2-1; D is undetermined. Germline CDR1 is SGHTA and CDR2 is FQGNSA. This CDR3 region has 14 residues. The V end was cut by 5 bases, the J end by 2 bases, with 10 bases between. CDR3 in DNA: TGTGCCAGCAGCGCCCTTCTGACCTACAATGAGCAGTTCTTC. Translation: CASSALLTYNEQFF.

V gene TRBV6-1 combines with J gene TRBJ1-5; D gene unclear. This CDR3 is 15 amino acids long. Trimming removed 6 bases at V and 2 bases at J, with 14 bases between. Germline V gene data show CDR1 as MNHNS and CDR2 as SASEGT. The CDR3 DNA reads as TGTGCCAGCAGCCCGTCTCGGGGTGGCAATCAGCCCCAGCATTTT. It encodes CASSPSRGGNQPQHF.

The chain couples TRBV20-1 to TRBJ2-1, with 14 nucleotides matching TRBD2. The germline CDR1 and CDR2 sequences are DFQATT and SNEGSKA (reference sequence). The V and J ends lost 3 bases and 5 bases, in that order; junction bases with no gene match: 15. The CDR3 runs to 19 residues. CDR3 bases: TGCAGTGCTAGGGTACGACTAGCGGGAGGGCCTGTAGTTCACAATGAGCAGTTCTTC. It translates to CSARVRLAGGPVVHNEQFF.

This clonotype was counted at least ten times. The chain joins TRBV5-1 to TRBJ2-4; maybe TRBD1 (5 bases). Germline V lookup: CDR1 SGHRS, CDR2 YFSETQ. The CDR3 is made up of 15 amino acids. The V gene lost 2 bases and the J gene lost 4 bases, with 13 bases spanning the gap. In nucleotides, the CDR3 is TGCGCCAGCAGCTTTGGTTCCCAGGGAAAAAACATTCAGTACTTC. Protein sequence: CASSFGSQGKNIQYF.

This clonotype was seen a handful of times. This chain joins TRBV5-6 and TRBJ2-3; TRBD2 might be the D (5 bases). The germline CDR1 and CDR2 sequences are SGHDT and YYEEEE. CDR3 length: 14 amino acids. V lost 1 base, J lost 6 bases, and 12 bases lay in between. In DNA, the CDR3 is TGTGCCAGCAGCTTGTGGGCTAGCAGGGATACGCAGTATTTT. This sequence encodes CASSLWASRDTQYF.

Regarding this clonotype: This sequence may be a read error, since a much larger clone differs from it by one base. The conserved phenylalanine or tryptophan is not found at the CDR3 terminus, so this likely reflects a read error. The CDR3 DNA reads TGTGCCAGCAGTCCCCAGGGACAGGGGAACTATGGCTACACCTCC. This encodes CASSPQGQGNYGYTS. V usage is TRBV28 and J usage is TRBJ1-2; TRBD1 matches at 10 bases. The CDR3 runs 15 residues. In germline, CDR1 is MDHEN, CDR2 SYDVKM. The J segment lost 2 bases and the V segment lost 5 bases, leaving 5 bases of the junction unmatched.

This clonotype was seen at least ten times. This chain links TRBV7-8 with TRBJ2-7; 7 bases align to TRBD1. The trim removed 0 bases at V and 3 bases at J, leaving 8 bases unmatched. This CDR3 is 16 amino acids long. Germline loops: CDR1 SGHVS, CDR2 FQNEAQ. CDR3 sequence: CASSLALGRGHYEQYF. Written as DNA, the CDR3 is TGTGCCAGCAGCTTAGCGCTGGGTAGGGGGCACTACGAGCAGTACTTC.

This clonotype has a count of ten or more. The chain has TRBV7-2 and TRBJ2-5; TRBD1 might be the D (5 bases). From germline, CDR1 is SGHTA and CDR2 FQGNSA. The ends were cut back, 1 base at V and 7 bases at J, with 13 bases in the middle. The CDR3 is 14 amino acids. DNA of the CDR3: TGTGCCAGCAGCTTAGAGCCAGGGAAGGGGACCCAGTACTTC. Its protein product is CASSLEPGKGTQYF.

This clonotype was recorded once. This sequence joins TRBV6-2 or TRBV6-3 and TRBJ2-7, with 7 bases aligning to TRBD1. CDR3 size: 15 residues. The trim removed 2 bases at V and 3 bases at J, leaving 7 bases unmatched. Germline CDR1 is MNHEY and CDR2 is SVGEGT. CDR3 sequence (DNA): TGTGCCAGCAGTTACGATCGGACAGGATTCTACGAGCAGTACTTC. This encodes CASSYDRTGFYEQYF.

The chain links TRBV7-9 to TRBJ2-3; D may be TRBD1 (5 bases). The V and J ends lost 1 base and 2 bases respectively, with 13 bases between them. CDR3 size: 16 residues. Germline V gene sequence: CDR1 SEHNR, CDR2 FQNEAQ (reference sequence). DNA for the CDR3: TGTGCCAGCAGCTTAGGGGTGGACACCTACACAGATACGCAGTATTTT. It codes for CASSLGVDTYTDTQYF.

The rearrangement joins TRBV30 to TRBJ2-2; D uncertain. CDR1 and CDR2 (germline): GTSNPN, SVGIG (reference sequence). The CDR3 totals 15 residues. V was shortened by 0 bases and J by 4 bases, with 12 bases between the two germline ends. CDR3 region: CAWSVGRRSTGELFF. CDR3 nucleotide sequence: TGTGCCTGGAGTGTAGGCCGGAGATCCACCGGGGAGCTGTTTTTT.

In this sample, this clonotype turned up many times. This chain connects TRBV10-1 to TRBJ2-5, with 10 bases fitting TRBD2. With 0 bases clipped from V and 4 bases from J, the junction kept 8 bases outside the gene matches. Germline V gene data show CDR1 as WNHNN and CDR2 as SYGVQD (reference sequence). The CDR3 is 17 amino acids. The CDR3 nucleotides are TGCGCCAGCAGTGAGTCCAGGCCTAGCGGGAGTAGAGAGACCCAGTACTTC. It encodes CASSESRPSGSRETQYF.

The J gene is TRBJ1-1, the V gene TRBV19; TRBD1 is a possible D gene (5 bases). The ends were cut back, 8 bases at V and 0 bases at J, with 13 bases in the middle. The CDR3 has 14 amino acids. CDR1 and CDR2 (germline): LNHDA, SQIVND (reference sequence). Written as DNA, the CDR3 is TGTGCCAGTGGATCCGGGACTGTGAACACTGAAGCTTTCTTT. This encodes CASGSGTVNTEAFF.

The J gene is TRBJ2-7, the V gene TRBV19; D might be TRBD1 (6 bases). The germline gives CDR1 LNHDA, CDR2 SQIVND (reference sequence). There are 13 residues in the CDR3. V dropped 6 bases and J dropped 5 bases, with 14 bases sitting between them. Here the CDR3 reads CASSFRGSDEQYF. The CDR3 coding sequence is TGTGCCAGTAGCTTCAGGGGTTCAGACGAGCAGTACTTC.